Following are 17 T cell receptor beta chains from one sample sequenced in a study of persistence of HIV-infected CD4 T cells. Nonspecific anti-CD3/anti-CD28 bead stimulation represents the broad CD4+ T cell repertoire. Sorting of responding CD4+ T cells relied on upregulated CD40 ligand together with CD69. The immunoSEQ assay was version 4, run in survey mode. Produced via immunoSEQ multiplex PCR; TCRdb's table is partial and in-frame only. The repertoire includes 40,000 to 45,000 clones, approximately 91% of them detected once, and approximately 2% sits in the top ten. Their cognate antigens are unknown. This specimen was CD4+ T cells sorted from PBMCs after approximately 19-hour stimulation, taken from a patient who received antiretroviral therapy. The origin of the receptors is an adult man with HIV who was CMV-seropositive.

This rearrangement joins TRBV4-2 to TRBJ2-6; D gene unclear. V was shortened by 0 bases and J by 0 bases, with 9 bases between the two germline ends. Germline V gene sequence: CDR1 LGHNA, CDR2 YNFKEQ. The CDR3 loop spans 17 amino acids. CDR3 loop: CASSQDLEVSGANVLTF. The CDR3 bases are TGTGCCAGCAGCCAAGATCTTGAAGTCTCTGGGGCCAACGTCCTGACTTTC.

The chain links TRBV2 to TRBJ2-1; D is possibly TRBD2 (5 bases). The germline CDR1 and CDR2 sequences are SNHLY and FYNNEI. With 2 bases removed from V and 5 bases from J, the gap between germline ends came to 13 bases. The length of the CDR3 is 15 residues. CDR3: CASSEKSGNNNEQFF. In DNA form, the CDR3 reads TGTGCCAGCAGTGAAAAGAGCGGCAACAACAATGAGCAGTTCTTC.

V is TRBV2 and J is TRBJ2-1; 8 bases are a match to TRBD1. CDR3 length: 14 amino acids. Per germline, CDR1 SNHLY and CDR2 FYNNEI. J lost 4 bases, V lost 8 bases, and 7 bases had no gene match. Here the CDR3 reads CASHLGQVYNEQFF. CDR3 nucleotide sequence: TGTGCCAGCCACCTGGGACAGGTATACAATGAGCAGTTCTTC. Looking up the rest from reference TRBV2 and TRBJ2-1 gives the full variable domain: EPEVTQTPSHQVTQMGQEVILRCVPISNHLYFYWYRQILGQKVEFLVSFYNNEISEKSEIFDDQFSVERPDGSNFTLKIRSTKLEDSAMYFCASHLGQVYNEQFFGPGTRLTVL.

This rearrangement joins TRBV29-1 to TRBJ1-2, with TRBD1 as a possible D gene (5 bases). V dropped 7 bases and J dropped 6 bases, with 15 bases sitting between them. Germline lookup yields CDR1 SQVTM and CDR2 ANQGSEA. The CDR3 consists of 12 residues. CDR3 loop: CSGGAGFDGYTF. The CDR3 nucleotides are TGCAGCGGTGGGGCGGGGTTTGATGGCTACACCTTC.

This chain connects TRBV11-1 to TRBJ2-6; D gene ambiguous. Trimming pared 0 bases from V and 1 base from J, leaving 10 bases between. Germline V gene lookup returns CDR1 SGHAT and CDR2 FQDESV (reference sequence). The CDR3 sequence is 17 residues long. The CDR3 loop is CASSLALSFSGANVLTF. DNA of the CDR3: TGTGCCAGCAGCTTAGCGTTGAGTTTTTCTGGGGCCAACGTCCTGACTTTC.

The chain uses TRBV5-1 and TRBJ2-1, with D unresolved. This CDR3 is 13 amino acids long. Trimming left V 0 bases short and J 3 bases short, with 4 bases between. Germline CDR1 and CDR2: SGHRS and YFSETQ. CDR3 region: CASSLGDYNEQFF. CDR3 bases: TGCGCCAGCAGCTTGGGGGACTACAATGAGCAGTTCTTC.

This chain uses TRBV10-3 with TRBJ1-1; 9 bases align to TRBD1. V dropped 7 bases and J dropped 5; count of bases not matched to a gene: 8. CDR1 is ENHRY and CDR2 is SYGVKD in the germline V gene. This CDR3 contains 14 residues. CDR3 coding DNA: TGTGCCATCACCCAACAGGGGGCAGGGACTGAAGCTTTCTTT. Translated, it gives CAITQQGAGTEAFF.

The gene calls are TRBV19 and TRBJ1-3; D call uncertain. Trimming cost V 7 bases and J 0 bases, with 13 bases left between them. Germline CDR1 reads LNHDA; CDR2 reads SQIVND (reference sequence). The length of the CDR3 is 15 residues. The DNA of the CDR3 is TGTGCCAGTACCACAATCAGCGCCTCTGGAAACACCATATATTTT. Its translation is CASTTISASGNTIYF.

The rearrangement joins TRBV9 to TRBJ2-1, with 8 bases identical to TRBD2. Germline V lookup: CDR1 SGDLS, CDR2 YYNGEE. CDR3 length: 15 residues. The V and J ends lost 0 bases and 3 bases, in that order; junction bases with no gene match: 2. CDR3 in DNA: TGTGCCAGCAGCGTAGGTAGCGGGGTCTACAATGAGCAGTTCTTC. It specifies CASSVGSGVYNEQFF.

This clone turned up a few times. Written as DNA, the CDR3 is TGCAGCGTTGCCGACAGGGTCGATCAGCCCCAGCATTTT. It yields the protein CSVADRVDQPQHF. The gene calls are TRBV29-1 and TRBJ1-5; 7 bases line up with TRBD1. This CDR3 spans 13 amino acids. Germline lookup yields CDR1 SQVTM and CDR2 ANQGSEA. V was pared by 4 bases and J by 5 bases, with 5 bases of the junction left unmatched.

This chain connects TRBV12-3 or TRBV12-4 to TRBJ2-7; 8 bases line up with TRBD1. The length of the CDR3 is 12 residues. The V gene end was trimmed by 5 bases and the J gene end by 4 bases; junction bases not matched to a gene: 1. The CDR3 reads CASSRTGYEQYF. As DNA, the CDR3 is TGTGCCAGCAGTCGGACAGGGTACGAGCAGTACTTC.

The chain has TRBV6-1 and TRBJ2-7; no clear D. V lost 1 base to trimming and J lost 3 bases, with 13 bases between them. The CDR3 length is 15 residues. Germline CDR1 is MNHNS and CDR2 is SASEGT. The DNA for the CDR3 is TGTGCCAGCAGTGAAGATAATAAGGGAAACTACGAGCAGTACTTC. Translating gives CASSEDNKGNYEQYF.

CDR3 protein: CASSARDSAFSGNTIYF. CDR3 nucleotides: TGTGCCAGCAGCGCGCGGGACAGCGCTTTCTCTGGAAACACCATATATTTT. This sequence joins TRBV5-4 and TRBJ1-3; 7 bases are a match to TRBD1. This CDR3 has 17 amino acids. V shed 4 bases, J shed 0 bases, and the junction held 10 bases outside the gene matches. Germline CDR1 reads SGHNT; CDR2 reads YYREEE (reference sequence).

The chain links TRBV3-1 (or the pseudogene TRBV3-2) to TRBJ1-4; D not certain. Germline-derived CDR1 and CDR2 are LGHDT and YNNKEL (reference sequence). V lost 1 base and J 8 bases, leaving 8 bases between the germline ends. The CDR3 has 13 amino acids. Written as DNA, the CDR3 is TGTGCCAGCAGCCAAGTAGGAGGCGAAAAACTGTTTTTT. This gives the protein CASSQVGGEKLFF.

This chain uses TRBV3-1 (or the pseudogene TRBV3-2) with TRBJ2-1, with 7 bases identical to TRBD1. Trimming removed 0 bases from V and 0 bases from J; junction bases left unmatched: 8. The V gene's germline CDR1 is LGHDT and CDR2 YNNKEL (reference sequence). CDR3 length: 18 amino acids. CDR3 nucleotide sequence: TGTGCCAGCAGCCAAGAAAGGAACAGGGGAAGCTCCTACAATGAGCAGTTCTTC. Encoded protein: CASSQERNRGSSYNEQFF.

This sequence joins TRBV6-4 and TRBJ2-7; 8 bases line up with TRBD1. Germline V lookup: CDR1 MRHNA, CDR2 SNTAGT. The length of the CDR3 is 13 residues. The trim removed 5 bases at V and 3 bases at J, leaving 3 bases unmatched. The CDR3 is CASSFDRGYEQYF. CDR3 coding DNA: TGTGCCAGCAGTTTCGACAGGGGCTACGAGCAGTACTTC.

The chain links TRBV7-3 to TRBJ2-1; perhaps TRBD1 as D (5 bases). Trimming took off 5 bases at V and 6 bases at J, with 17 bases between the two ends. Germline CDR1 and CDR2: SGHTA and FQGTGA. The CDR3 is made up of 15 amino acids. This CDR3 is CASSPLRVGRNEQFF. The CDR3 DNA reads TGTGCCAGCAGCCCACTCAGGGTAGGGCGCAATGAGCAGTTCTTC.